The 18 T cell receptor beta chains given below trace back to one sample, sequenced in a study of T cells in Graves' hyperthyroidism and ophthalmopathy. RNA transcripts gave rise to amplified TCR beta CDR3 regions. The primer set for the first-round RT-PCR of the TCR CDR3 was HTBI. TCRdb passed the multiplex PCR reads through MiXCR, listing each CDR3 protein once. This sample has roughly 510,000 distinct CDR3 sequences, with roughly 45% found just once. The sequencing input was peripheral blood or thyroid tissue (not recorded which). The source is an adult woman with Graves' disease, either hyperthyroidism or ophthalmopathy (not recorded which).

As regards this clonotype: In this CDR3 the conserved last residue, phenylalanine or tryptophan, is missing, so a read error is likely. No DNA is shown, since the ends of the CDR3 on it are uncertain; the CDR3 is the one TCRdb lists. V usage is TRBV10-3 and J usage is TRBJ1-1; TRBD1, the D gene given by the table, was not confirmed from the DNA. Germline V gene data show CDR1 as ENHRY and CDR2 as SYGVKD. The CDR3 has 10 residues if both end residues are counted. The chain's CDR3 is CAISGGQGFY.

The V call is TRBV10-3, the J call TRBJ1-6; 8 nucleotides match TRBD1. Trimming at V came to 10 bases and at J to 7 bases, leaving 12 bases not matched to a gene. The CDR3 runs 15 residues. Germline V gene data show CDR1 as ENHRY and CDR2 as SYGVKD. The CDR3 sequence: CASKDRGQANSPLHF. Here the CDR3 DNA reads TGTGCCAGCAAAGACAGGGGACAGGCAAATTCACCCCTCCACTTT.

This chain links TRBV24-1 with TRBJ2-1; a weak D match, TRBD1 (6 bases). The CDR3 has 14 residues. CDR1 KGHDR and CDR2 SFDVKD come from the germline V gene. V lost 2 bases and J lost 8, with 12 bases in between. The CDR3 nucleotides read TGTGCCACCAGTGATTCAGGGACAATCCATGAGCAGTTCTTC. Its translation: CATSDSGTIHEQFF.

This clonotype was observed a single time. The chain joins TRBV7-8 to TRBJ2-7; TRBD2 matches 7 bases. The J call may be mistaken, given a closer DNA end match to TRBJ2-5. This CDR3 is 17 amino acids long. Germline V gene lookup returns CDR1 SGHVS and CDR2 FQNEAQ. In nucleotides, the CDR3 is TGTGCCAGCAGCTTAGCCGGGGGGAGGGTTGCTCAAGAGACCCAGTACTTC. This translates into CASSLAGGRVAQETQYF.

The rearrangement links TRBV2 to TRBJ1-5; TRBD1 is a possible D gene (5 bases). Germline CDR1 reads SNHLY; CDR2 reads FYNNEI. The germline V and J ends were trimmed by 7 bases and 2 bases, with 18 bases remaining between them. This CDR3 is built from 16 residues. The CDR3 reads CASKSAGAGGNQPQHF. As DNA, the CDR3 is TGTGCCAGCAAATCGGCTGGGGCCGGGGGCAATCAGCCCCAGCATTTT.

V is TRBV20-1 and J is TRBJ2-7, with D tentatively TRBD1 or TRBD2 (6 bases each). This CDR3 contains 13 residues. With 2 bases removed from V and 7 bases from J, the gap between germline ends came to 15 bases. Germline CDR1 DFQATT, CDR2 SNEGSKA (reference sequence). The CDR3 region has the DNA TGCAGTGCTAGATTGGGACACGCGGGGGAGCAGTACTTC. This sequence encodes CSARLGHAGEQYF.

This clonotype was detected many times. Compared with germline, one end of the junction differs, possibly owing to a read error. V gene TRBV5-8 combines with J gene TRBJ2-7, with a tentative D call TRBD1 (5 bases). Germline CDR1 and CDR2: SGHTS and YDEGEE. The CDR3 consists of 12 residues. CDR3 sequence (DNA): TGTGCCAGCAGCTTGCCCTTTACCAGGGCGGACTTC. Amino acid sequence: CASSLPFTRADF.

The chain combines TRBV19 with TRBJ2-5; perhaps TRBD1 as D (6 bases). This CDR3 region has 15 residues. Deletions cut 4 bases from V and 1 base from J, with 13 bases between. The germline CDR1 and CDR2 sequences are LNHDA and SQIVND (reference sequence). Here the CDR3 DNA reads TGTGCCAGTAGTACACAACAGGGTTTCCAAGAGACCCAGTACTTC. Amino acids: CASSTQQGFQETQYF.

This clonotype was detected many times. The chain combines TRBV12-3 or TRBV12-4 with TRBJ1-6; no reliable D call. The CDR3 is 12 amino acids. V lost 7 bases and J lost 10, with 11 bases in between. DNA for the CDR3: TGTGCCAGCACTTCGTCGGACTCACCCCTCCACTTT. Its protein product is CASTSSDSPLHF.

Written as DNA, the CDR3 is TGCAGCGTCATAAACACAGGGATCTCCTACGAGCAGTACTTC. The encoded protein is CSVINTGISYEQYF. The chain recombines TRBV29-1 with TRBJ2-7, with D possibly being TRBD1 (6 bases). CDR3 length equals 14 residues. The germline V and J ends were trimmed by 6 bases and 0 bases, with 15 bases remaining between them. The germline CDR1 and CDR2 sequences are SQVTM and ANQGSEA.

This chain uses TRBV6-6 with TRBJ1-4; D is unresolved. The CDR3 extends over 14 amino acids. Germline assignment: CDR1 MNHNY and CDR2 SVGAGI (reference sequence). The V end was cut by 6 bases, the J end by 6 bases, with 14 bases between. CDR3 region: CASRSTGPHEKLFF. In DNA, the CDR3 is TGTGCCAGCAGATCAACCGGGCCGCATGAAAAACTGTTTTTT.

The table lists this clonotype with a few counts. The J gene is TRBJ2-6, the V gene TRBV7-2; a possible D gene is TRBD1 (5 bases). The germline V gene encodes CDR1 SGHTA and CDR2 FQGNSA. This CDR3 region has 16 residues. The V end was cut by 1 base, the J end by 4 bases, with 11 bases between. The DNA for the CDR3 is TGTGCCAGCAGCTTAGTAAGGTGGGGCGGGGCCAACGTCCTGACTTTC. It translates to CASSLVRWGGANVLTF.

Many counts were recorded for this clonotype. The chain employs TRBV7-9 and TRBJ2-7; D remains unclear. CDR3 length: 13 residues. The V end lost 5 bases, the J end lost 7 bases, and 15 bases lay between the germline ends. Germline CDR1 is SEHNR and CDR2 is FQNEAQ (reference sequence). CDR3 residues: CASSPSPGGEQYF. In DNA, the CDR3 is TGTGCCAGCAGCCCCAGTCCGGGCGGTGAGCAGTACTTC.

This clonotype appeared many times. The chain carries TRBV3-1 and TRBJ1-1, with D maybe TRBD1 (5 bases). Germline V CDR1 and CDR2: LGHDT, YNNKEL (reference sequence). V lost 4 bases to trimming and J lost 4 bases, with 10 bases between them. The CDR3 totals 13 residues. Written as DNA, the CDR3 is TGTGCCAGCAGCCCCGCAGGGAGCACTGAAGCTTTCTTT. This encodes CASSPAGSTEAFF.

V usage is TRBV6-5 and J usage is TRBJ2-5; no clear D. Germline V CDR1 and CDR2: MNHEY, SVGAGI. This CDR3 has 13 residues. Deletions cut 4 bases from V and 0 bases from J, with 6 bases between. CDR3 in amino acids: CASSWYNQETQYF. DNA for the CDR3: TGTGCCAGCAGTTGGTACAACCAAGAGACCCAGTACTTC.

This clonotype was counted only a few times. The V and J genes are TRBV6-5 and TRBJ1-2; TRBD1 matches 8 bases. The CDR3 is 18 amino acids. The V gene end was trimmed by 5 bases and the J gene end by 4 bases; junction bases not matched to a gene: 18. Germline-derived CDR1 and CDR2 are MNHEY and SVGAGI. Here the CDR3 DNA reads TGTGCCAGCAGTCCCGGGACAGGATCCCACAGGAGAGTCTATGGCTACACCTTC. Translating gives CASSPGTGSHRRVYGYTF.

This clonotype was detected a few times. The V call is TRBV29-1, the J call TRBJ1-2, with D tentatively TRBD1 (6 bases). The CDR3 is made up of 13 amino acids. Germline CDR1 is SQVTM and CDR2 is ANQGSEA. V lost 3 bases and J lost 3, with 11 bases in between. The DNA for the CDR3 is TGCAGCGTTGATGGGGGCTCAGACTATGGCTACACCTTC. Protein sequence: CSVDGGSDYGYTF.

The V and J genes are TRBV7-8 and TRBJ1-1; D remains ambiguous. Germline V gives CDR1 SGHVS, CDR2 FQNEAQ. CDR3 length: 14 amino acids. The V gene lost 3 bases and the J gene lost 1 base, with 9 bases spanning the gap. CDR3: CASSFKSANTEAFF. The CDR3 region has the DNA TGTGCCAGCAGCTTCAAGAGCGCGAACACTGAAGCTTTCTTT.